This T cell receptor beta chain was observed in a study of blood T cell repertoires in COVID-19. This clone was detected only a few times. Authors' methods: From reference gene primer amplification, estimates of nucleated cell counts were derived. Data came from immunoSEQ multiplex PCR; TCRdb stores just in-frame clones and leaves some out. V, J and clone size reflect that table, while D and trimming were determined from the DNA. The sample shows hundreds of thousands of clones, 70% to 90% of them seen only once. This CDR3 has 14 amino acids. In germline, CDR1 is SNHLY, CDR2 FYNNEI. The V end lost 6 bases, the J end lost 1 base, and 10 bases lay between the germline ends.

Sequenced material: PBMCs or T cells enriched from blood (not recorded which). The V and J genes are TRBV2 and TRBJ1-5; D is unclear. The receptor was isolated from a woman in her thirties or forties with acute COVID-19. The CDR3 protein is CASSGDASNQPQHF. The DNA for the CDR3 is TGTGCCAGCAGCGGGGATGCCAGCAATCAGCCCCAGCATTTT.